A selection of T cell receptor beta chains follows, all from one sample in a study of breast tumors, draining lymph nodes, adjacent tissues. TCRdb fed the multiplex PCR reads into MiXCR, producing one record per CDR3 protein. The sample has roughly 86,000 distinct CDR3 sequences; roughly a fifth are singletons. Material for sequencing was axillary lymph node tissue. These receptor sequences come from a female donor with breast cancer. Some clones in this sample may be carry-over from other donors' samples. The CDR3 runs from the conserved cysteine through the conserved F or W. The D gene is left open where the match is weak. Clone size is given for some rows only: seen once, a few or many times, or a class if the clone is expanded.

V gene	J gene	clone size	D gene	CDR3 protein	CDR3 DNA
TRBV29-1	TRBJ2-3	many	-	CSVPSTDTQYF	TGCAGCGTCCCTAGCACAGATACGCAGTATTTT
TRBV14	TRBJ2-7	many	-	CASSLLYEQYF	TGTGCCAGCAGCCTCCTCTACGAGCAGTACTTC
TRBV5-1	TRBJ2-3	-	-	CASRRIGGEGTGTQYF	TGCGCCAGCAGGCGAATCGGGGGCGAGGGCACAGGTACGCAGTACTTT
TRBV7-9	TRBJ2-1	many	TRBD2	CASSRLALMSEQFF	TGTGCCAGCAGCCGACTAGCGCTGATGAGTGAGCAGTTCTTC
TRBV7-2	TRBJ2-6	many	TRBD2	CASLAGAGANVLTF	TGTGCCAGCTTAGCGGGAGCTGGGGCCAACGTCCTGACTTTC
TRBV18	TRBJ1-4	-	-	CASSPGTTNEKLFF	TGTGCCAGCTCACCTGGGACAACTAATGAAAAACTGTTTTTT
TRBV6-2/TRBV6-3	TRBJ2-5	many	TRBD1	CARDLGQGGETQYF	TGTGCCAGAGATCTGGGACAGGGAGGTGAGACCCAGTACTTC
TRBV6-5	TRBJ1-5	many	TRBD1	CASSGSRGYSNQPQHF	TGTGCCAGCAGTGGTTCCAGGGGGTATAGCAATCAGCCCCAGCATTTT
TRBV7-2	TRBJ2-1	-	TRBD1	CASSLSRGSSYNGQFF	TGTGCCAGCAGCTTATCCAGGGGGAGCTCCTACAATGGGCAGTTCTTC
TRBV28	TRBJ2-7	few	TRBD2	CASCASGSSYEQYF	TGTGCCAGCTGCGCTAGCGGTAGCTCCTACGAGCAGTACTTC
TRBV5-5	TRBJ1-6	many	-	CASSLEASYNSPLHF	TGTGCCAGCAGCTTGGAGGCTTCCTATAATTCACCCCTCCACTTT
TRBV6-1	TRBJ2-2	many	-	CASSERGRLDKTGELFF	TGTGCCAGCAGTGAAAGGGGCCGGTTGGATAAAACCGGGGAGCTGTTTTTT
TRBV29-1	TRBJ1-4	many	-	CSAVTQHSGKLFF	TGCAGCGCTGTGACTCAACATTCGGGGAAACTGTTTTTT
TRBV9	TRBJ2-3	many	-	CASSPVAGSSTDTQYF	TGTGCCAGCAGCCCCGTCGCTGGGAGTAGCACAGATACGCAGTATTTT
TRBV29-1	TRBJ2-1	many	TRBD1	CSVKWTGGEQFF	TGCAGCGTGAAATGGACAGGGGGTGAGCAGTTCTTC
TRBV20-1	TRBJ2-3	many	-	CSAAGWGSTDTQYF	TGCAGTGCCGCCGGTTGGGGGAGCACAGATACGCAGTATTTT
TRBV5-8	TRBJ2-5	many	-	CASSLELQETQYF	TGTGCCAGCAGCTTAGAGCTCCAAGAGACCCAGTACTTC
TRBV15	TRBJ2-3	many	-	CATSRDPIEADTQYF	TGTGCCACCAGCAGAGATCCGATAGAGGCAGATACGCAGTATTTT
TRBV5-4	TRBJ2-7	many	-	CASSWEISYEQYF	TGTGCCAGCAGCTGGGAGATAAGCTACGAGCAGTACTTC
TRBV18	TRBJ1-2	-	-	CASSPSRGTGGYTF	TGTGCCAGCTCACCGTCTCGGGGGACGGGGGGCTACACCTTC
TRBV12-3/TRBV12-4	TRBJ2-1	many	-	CASVEWGSLDNEQFF	TGTGCCAGCGTGGAATGGGGGTCTCTGGACAATGAGCAGTTCTTC
TRBV12-3/TRBV12-4	TRBJ2-1	many	TRBD2	CASSTRTSQDNEQFF	TGTGCCAGCAGTACACGGACTAGCCAAGACAATGAGCAGTTCTTC
TRBV6-1	TRBJ2-7	-	TRBD1	CASFNRDRGVQYF	TGTGCCAGCTTCAACCGGGACAGGGGGGTGCAGTACTTC
TRBV11-2	TRBJ2-5	many	TRBD1	CASSLTRTGGVETQYF	TGTGCCAGCAGCTTAACACGGACAGGGGGCGTTGAGACCCAGTACTTC
TRBV20-1	TRBJ2-7	many	-	CSARQGGYYEQYF	TGCAGTGCTAGACAGGGGGGTTACTACGAGCAGTACTTC
TRBV28	TRBJ1-5	-	-	CASSFPPPGDQPQHF	TGTGCCAGCAGTTTCCCTCCTCCAGGGGATCAGCCCCAGCATTTT
TRBV28	TRBJ1-6	-	-	CASRPPGSYNAPLHF	TGTGCCAGCAGACCCCCTGGCTCCTATAATGCACCCCTCCACTTT
TRBV5-6	TRBJ2-3	many	TRBD2	CASSATGTSVVTQYF	TGTGCCAGCAGCGCCACCGGGACTAGCGTTGTTACGCAGTATTTT
TRBV7-2	TRBJ2-5	many	-	CASRSGISQETQYF	TGTGCCAGCAGGTCCGGGATCTCCCAAGAGACCCAGTACTTC
TRBV4-1	TRBJ2-1	many	-	CASSQAYDEQFF	TGCGCCAGCAGCCAAGCCTACGATGAGCAGTTCTTC
TRBV4-3	TRBJ1-2	many	-	CASSHGTSLNYGYTF	TGCGCCAGCAGCCACGGAACAAGCCTTAACTATGGCTACACCTTC
TRBV20-1	TRBJ2-1	many	-	CSARGGHYNEQFF	TGCAGTGCTAGAGGGGGACACTACAATGAGCAGTTCTTC
TRBV5-6	TRBJ2-1	many	-	CASSLAGAAAGKFNEQFF	TGTGCCAGCAGCTTGGCCGGGGCAGCGGCCGGAAAGTTCAATGAGCAGTTCTTC
TRBV3-2	TRBJ2-5	-	-	CASSQGDLSTRETQYF	TGTGCCAGCAGCCAGGGGGACCTATCTACCCGCGAGACCCAGTACTTC
TRBV19	TRBJ2-3	many	TRBD2	CASSLLAGMDTQYF	TGTGCCAGTAGCCTCCTAGCGGGAATGGATACGCAGTATTTT
TRBV30	TRBJ1-3	few	-	CAWSRGHGNTIYF	TGTGCCTGGAGTCGGGGGCACGGAAACACCATATATTTT
TRBV9	TRBJ1-6	many	-	CASSVGRENSPLHF	TGTGCCAGCAGCGTAGGCAGGGAAAATTCACCCCTCCACTTT
TRBV6-1	TRBJ2-7	many	TRBD2	CASTAPSGRASYEQYF	TGTGCCAGCACTGCACCAAGCGGGAGGGCCTCGTATGAGCAGTACTTC
TRBV15	TRBJ1-2	many	TRBD1	CATSRGGDRGIYGYTF	TGTGCCACCAGCAGAGGGGGGGACAGGGGGATCTATGGCTACACCTTC
TRBV28	TRBJ1-2	-	TRBD1	CASSHRGESYGYTF	TGTGCCAGCAGTCACAGGGGTGAGAGCTATGGCTACACCTTC
TRBV4-1	TRBJ1-2	many	-	CASSQSTAWGANYGYTF	TGCGCCAGCAGCCAATCGACAGCCTGGGGGGCTAACTATGGCTACACCTTC
TRBV7-9	TRBJ1-4	many	-	CASSFAGDPPLFF	TGTGCCAGCAGCTTTGCAGGGGACCCCCCCCTGTTTTTT
TRBV6-1	TRBJ2-1	many	-	CASSEWGDEQFF	TGTGCCAGCAGTGAATGGGGGGATGAGCAGTTCTTC
TRBV4-3	TRBJ2-7	many	TRBD2	CASSQIAGGPYEQYF	TGCGCCAGCAGCCAAATTGCGGGAGGACCATACGAGCAGTACTTC
TRBV20-1	TRBJ2-5	many	TRBD2	CSAIPSGRAGETQYF	TGCAGTGCCATCCCCAGCGGGAGGGCGGGAGAGACCCAGTACTTC
TRBV4-3	TRBJ2-1	many	TRBD1	CASSLWTGGYEQFF	TGCGCCAGCAGCTTGTGGACAGGAGGCTATGAGCAGTTCTTC
TRBV4-3	TRBJ2-3	many	TRBD2	CASSQHLAGVGVGDTQYF	TGCGCCAGCAGCCAACACCTAGCGGGAGTGGGGGTAGGAGATACGCAGTATTTT
TRBV6-1	TRBJ2-7	many	TRBD1	CASSASFGTGDYEQYF	TGTGCCAGCAGTGCCTCGTTCGGGACAGGGGACTACGAGCAGTACTTC
TRBV6-2/TRBV6-3	TRBJ1-5	many	-	CASTDSNQPQHF	TGTGCCAGCACCGATAGCAATCAGCCCCAGCATTTT
TRBV6-2/TRBV6-3	TRBJ2-1	many	-	CASSYSKPKYNEQFF	TGTGCCAGCAGTTACTCGAAACCCAAATACAATGAGCAGTTCTTC
TRBV19	TRBJ2-1	-	-	CASSANRVSYDEQFF	TGTGCCAGTAGTGCAAACAGGGTCTCCTACGATGAGCAGTTCTTC
TRBV4-2	TRBJ1-3	many	TRBD1	CASRAGQGSGNTIYF	TGTGCCAGTAGGGCAGGACAGGGCTCTGGAAACACCATATATTTT
TRBV7-9	TRBJ2-3	many	TRBD2	CASSLFGAGGVDTQYF	TGTGCCAGCAGCTTATTCGGAGCGGGAGGGGTAGATACGCAGTATTTT
TRBV18	TRBJ2-5	-	-	CASSRSRGETQYF	TGTGCCAGCTCACGAAGTCGGGGAGAGACCCAGTACTTC
TRBV27	TRBJ2-7	many	-	CASSSIYEQYF	TGTGCCAGCAGTTCGATCTACGAGCAGTACTTC